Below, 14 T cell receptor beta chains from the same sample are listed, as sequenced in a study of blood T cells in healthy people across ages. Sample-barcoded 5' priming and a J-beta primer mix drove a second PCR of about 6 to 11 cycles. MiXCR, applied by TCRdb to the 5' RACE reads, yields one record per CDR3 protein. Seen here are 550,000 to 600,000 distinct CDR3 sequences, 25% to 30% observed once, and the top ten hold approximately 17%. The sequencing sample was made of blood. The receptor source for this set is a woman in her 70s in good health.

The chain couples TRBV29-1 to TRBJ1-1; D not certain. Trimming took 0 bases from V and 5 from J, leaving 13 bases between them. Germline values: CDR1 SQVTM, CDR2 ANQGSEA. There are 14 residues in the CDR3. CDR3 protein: CSVEEGSFGTEAFF. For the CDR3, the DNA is TGCAGCGTTGAAGAGGGTTCCTTCGGTACTGAAGCTTTCTTT.

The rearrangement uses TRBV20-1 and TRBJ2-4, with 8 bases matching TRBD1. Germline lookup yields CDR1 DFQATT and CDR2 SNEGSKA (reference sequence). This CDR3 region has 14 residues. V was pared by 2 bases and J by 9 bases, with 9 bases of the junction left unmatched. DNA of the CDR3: TGCAGTGCTAGACCGCAGGGGGCAGTCGGCATTCAGTACTTC. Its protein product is CSARPQGAVGIQYF.

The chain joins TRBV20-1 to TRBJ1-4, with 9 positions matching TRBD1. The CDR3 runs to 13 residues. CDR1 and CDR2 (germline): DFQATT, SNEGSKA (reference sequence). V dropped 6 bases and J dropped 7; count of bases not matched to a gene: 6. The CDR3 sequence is CSAPDRGSEKLFF. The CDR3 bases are TGCAGTGCCCCAGACAGGGGGAGTGAAAAACTGTTTTTT.

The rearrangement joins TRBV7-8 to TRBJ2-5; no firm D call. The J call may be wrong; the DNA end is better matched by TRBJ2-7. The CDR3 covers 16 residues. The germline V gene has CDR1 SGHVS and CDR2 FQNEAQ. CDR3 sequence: CASSLAGLRVSPEQYF. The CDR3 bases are TGTGCCAGCAGCTTAGCCGGTTTAAGGGTATCCCCCGAGCAGTACTTC.

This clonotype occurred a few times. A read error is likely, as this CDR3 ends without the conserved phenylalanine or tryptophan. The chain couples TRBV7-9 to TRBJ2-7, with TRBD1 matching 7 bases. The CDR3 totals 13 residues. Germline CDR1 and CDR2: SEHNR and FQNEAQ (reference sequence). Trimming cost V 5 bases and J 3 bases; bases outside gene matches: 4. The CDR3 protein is CASSPGQFYEQYL. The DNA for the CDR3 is TGTGCCAGCAGCCCGGGACAGTTCTACGAGCAGTACCTC.

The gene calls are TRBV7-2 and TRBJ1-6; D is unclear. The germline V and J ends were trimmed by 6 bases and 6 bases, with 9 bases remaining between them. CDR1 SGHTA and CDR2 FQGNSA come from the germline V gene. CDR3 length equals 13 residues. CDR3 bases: TGTGCCAGCAGGGACGGTCTTAATTCACCCCTCCACTTT. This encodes CASRDGLNSPLHF.

CDR3 loop: CASSEAPGGFSSGANVLTF. The CDR3 coding sequence is TGTGCCAGCAGTGAAGCGCCCGGGGGCTTTTCCTCTGGGGCCAACGTCCTGACTTTC. This rearrangement joins TRBV6-1 to TRBJ2-6; the D call may be TRBD1 or TRBD2 (6 bases each). Trimming removed 0 bases at V and 0 bases at J, with 15 bases between. Germline CDR1 reads MNHNS; CDR2 reads SASEGT. This CDR3 region has 19 residues.

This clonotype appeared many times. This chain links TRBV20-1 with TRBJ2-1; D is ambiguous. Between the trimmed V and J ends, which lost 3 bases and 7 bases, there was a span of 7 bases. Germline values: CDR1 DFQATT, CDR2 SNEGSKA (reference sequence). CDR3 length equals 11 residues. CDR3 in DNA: TGCAGTGCTAGTACCTCTAATGAGCAGTTCTTC. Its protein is CSASTSNEQFF.

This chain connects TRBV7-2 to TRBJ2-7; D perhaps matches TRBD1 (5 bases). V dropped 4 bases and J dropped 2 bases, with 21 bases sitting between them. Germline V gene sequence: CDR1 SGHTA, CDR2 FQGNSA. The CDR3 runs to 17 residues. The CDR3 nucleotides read TGTGCCAGCAGCTCCGGCGTCCAGGGTAGCAGGACCTACGAGCAGTACTTC. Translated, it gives CASSSGVQGSRTYEQYF. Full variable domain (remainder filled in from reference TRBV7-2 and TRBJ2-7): GAGVSQSPSNKVTEKGKDVELRCDPISGHTALYWYRQSLGQGLEFLIYFQGNSAPDKSGLPSDRFSAERTGGSVSTLTIQRTQQEDSAVYLCASSSGVQGSRTYEQYFGPGTRLTVT.

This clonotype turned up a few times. CDR3 loop: CASSQEPGFGYTF. CDR3 bases: TGCGCCAGCAGCCAAGAACCGGGCTTCGGCTACACCTTC. V is TRBV4-3 and J is TRBJ1-2; D is ambiguous. V gave up 0 bases and J gave up 8 bases, with 10 bases separating them. The V gene's germline CDR1 is LGHNA and CDR2 YSLEER. CDR3 length equals 13 residues.

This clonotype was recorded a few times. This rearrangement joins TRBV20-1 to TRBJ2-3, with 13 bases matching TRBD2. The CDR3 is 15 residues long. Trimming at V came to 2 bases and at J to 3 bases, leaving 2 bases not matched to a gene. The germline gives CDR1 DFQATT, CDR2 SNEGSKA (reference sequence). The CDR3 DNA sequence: TGCAGTGCTAGAACTAGCGGGGGGGGAACAGATACGCAGTATTTT. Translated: CSARTSGGGTDTQYF.

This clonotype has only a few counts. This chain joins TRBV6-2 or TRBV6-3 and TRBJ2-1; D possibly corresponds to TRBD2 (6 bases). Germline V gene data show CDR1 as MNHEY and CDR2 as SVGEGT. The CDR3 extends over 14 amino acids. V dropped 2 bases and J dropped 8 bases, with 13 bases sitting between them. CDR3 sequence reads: CASSYLPGDDEQFF. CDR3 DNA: TGTGCCAGCAGTTACCTGCCGGGGGACGATGAGCAGTTCTTC.

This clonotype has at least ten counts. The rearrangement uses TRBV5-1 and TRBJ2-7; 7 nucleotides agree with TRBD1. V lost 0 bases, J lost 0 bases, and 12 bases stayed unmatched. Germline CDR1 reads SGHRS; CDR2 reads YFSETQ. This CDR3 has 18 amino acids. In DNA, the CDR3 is TGCGCCAGCAGCTTGGGCCCTCATCAGACAGGGAGCTCCTACGAGCAGTACTTC. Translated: CASSLGPHQTGSSYEQYF.

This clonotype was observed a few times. The CDR3 sequence: CASSKGLAGATDTQYF. Here the CDR3 DNA reads TGCGCCAGCAGCAAGGGACTAGCGGGGGCCACAGATACGCAGTATTTT. The chain uses TRBV5-1 and TRBJ2-3; 14 nucleotides line up with TRBD2. CDR3 length equals 16 residues. Germline V gene data show CDR1 as SGHRS and CDR2 as YFSETQ. J gave up 2 bases and V 4 bases, and 3 bases lay outside the gene matches. Based on the CDR3 plus reference TRBV5-1 and TRBJ2-3, the full variable domain is KAGVTQTPRYLIKTRGQQVTLSCSPISGHRSVSWYQQTPGQGLQFLFEYFSETQRNKGNFPGRFSGRQFSNSRSEMNVSTLELGDSALYLCASSKGLAGATDTQYFGPGTRLTVL.